This note documents a single T cell receptor beta chain sequence. This entry comes from a study of control samples from healthy donors and cancer patients. Libraries were prepared by immunoSEQ multiplex PCR; TCRdb keeps only in-frame clonotypes and omits some of them. The data contain approximately 110,000 clones, approximately 90% of them singletons. The V end lost 1 base, the J end lost 2 bases, and 6 bases lay between the germline ends. CDR1 is MNHNS and CDR2 is SASEGT in the germline V gene. The CDR3 runs to 13 residues. The sequence derives from a woman aged 45-65 years in good health. This chain uses TRBV6-1 with TRBJ2-7; a weak D match, TRBD2 (6 bases). Input material: blood. This CDR3 is CASSEGGAYEQYF. DNA of the CDR3: TGTGCCAGCAGTGAAGGGGGGGCCTACGAGCAGTACTTC.